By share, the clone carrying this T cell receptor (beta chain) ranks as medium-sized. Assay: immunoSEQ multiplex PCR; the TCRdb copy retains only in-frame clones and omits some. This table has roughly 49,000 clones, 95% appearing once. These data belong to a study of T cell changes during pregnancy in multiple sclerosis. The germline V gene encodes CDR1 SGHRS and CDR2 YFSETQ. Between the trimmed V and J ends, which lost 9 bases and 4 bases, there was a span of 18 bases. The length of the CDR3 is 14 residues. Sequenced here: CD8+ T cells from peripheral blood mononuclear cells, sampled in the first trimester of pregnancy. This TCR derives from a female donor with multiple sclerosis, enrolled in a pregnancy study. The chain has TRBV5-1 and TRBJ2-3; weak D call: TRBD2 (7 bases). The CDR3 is CATSLGGGADTQYF. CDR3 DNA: TGCGCCACCTCCCTCGGAGGGGGGGCAGATACGCAGTATTTT. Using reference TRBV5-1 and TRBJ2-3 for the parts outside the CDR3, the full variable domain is KAGVTQTPRYLIKTRGQQVTLSCSPISGHRSVSWYQQTPGQGLQFLFEYFSETQRNKGNFPGRFSGRQFSNSRSEMNVSTLELGDSALYLCATSLGGGADTQYFGPGTRLTVL.